The 30 T cell receptor beta chains presented below share a single source sample, sequenced in a study of T cell responses to AZD1222 COVID-19 vaccine. Assay used: immunoSEQ multiplex PCR; TCRdb lists only in-frame clones, some missing. The data contain some 96,000 clones, roughly 90% of them singletons. Sequences were derived from peripheral blood, sampled on day 0 of AZD1222 vaccination. The source is an adult in good health.

The rearrangement links TRBV2 to TRBJ1-1, with 7 positions matching TRBD1. Germline CDR1 is SNHLY and CDR2 is FYNNEI. The J segment lost 2 bases and the V segment lost 6 bases, leaving 12 bases of the junction unmatched. CDR3 size: 16 residues. This chain's CDR3 is CASRNSDRTGNTEAFF. The CDR3 nucleotides read TGTGCCAGCAGGAATTCGGACCGGACAGGTAACACTGAAGCTTTCTTT.

The chain links TRBV6-5 to TRBJ1-1, with a tentative D call TRBD1 (5 bases). The germline V and J ends were trimmed by 2 bases and 5 bases, with 9 bases remaining between them. The CDR3 is 13 residues long. In germline, CDR1 is MNHEY, CDR2 SVGAGI. In DNA form, the CDR3 reads TGTGCCAGCAGTTACCAGGGAGGGACTGAAGCTTTCTTT. Translating it yields CASSYQGGTEAFF.

This chain joins TRBV30 and TRBJ1-3; maybe TRBD1 (5 bases). CDR1 is GTSNPN, CDR2 SVGIG, per germline (reference sequence). Trimming took 0 bases from V and 3 from J, leaving 9 bases between them. This CDR3 contains 14 residues. The CDR3 nucleotides are TGTGCCTGGAGTGTCCAGGGTGGTGGAAACACCATATATTTT. This translates into CAWSVQGGGNTIYF.

This chain uses TRBV5-1 with TRBJ2-1; 16 bases agree with TRBD2. The CDR3 spans 15 residues. Per germline, CDR1 SGHRS and CDR2 YFSETQ. Losses at the gene ends were 3 bases for V and 9 bases for J; bases not matched to a gene: 3. The CDR3 here is CASSWGLAGGFEQFF. The CDR3 DNA sequence: TGCGCCAGCAGCTGGGGACTAGCGGGAGGGTTTGAGCAGTTCTTC. The entire variable domain, with the rest obtained from reference TRBV5-1 and TRBJ2-1, is as follows: KAGVTQTPRYLIKTRGQQVTLSCSPISGHRSVSWYQQTPGQGLQFLFEYFSETQRNKGNFPGRFSGRQFSNSRSEMNVSTLELGDSALYLCASSWGLAGGFEQFFGPGTRLTVL.

The chain links TRBV7-2 to TRBJ2-7; no clear D. Germline V gene data show CDR1 as SGHTA and CDR2 as FQGNSA. CDR3 length equals 14 residues. V was cut by 2 bases and J by 2 bases, with 10 bases left in between. CDR3 amino acids: CASSLLSATYEQYF. CDR3 nucleotide sequence: TGTGCCAGCAGCTTACTAAGCGCTACCTACGAGCAGTACTTC.

The V call is TRBV28, the J call TRBJ2-7, with D perhaps being TRBD1 or TRBD2 (5 bases each). The CDR3 extends over 16 amino acids. Trimming took off 4 bases at V and 4 bases at J, with 20 bases between the two ends. From germline, CDR1 is MDHEN and CDR2 SYDVKM. The CDR3 region has the DNA TGTGCCAGCAGTTCGACCCGGTACACAGGCGGGTACGAGCAGTACTTC. Its protein product is CASSSTRYTGGYEQYF. Looking up the rest from reference TRBV28 and TRBJ2-7 gives the full variable domain: DVKVTQSSRYLVKRTGEKVFLECVQDMDHENMFWYRQDPGLGLRLIYFSYDVKMKEKGDIPEGYSVSREKKERFSLILESASTNQTSMYLCASSSTRYTGGYEQYFGPGTRLTVT.

This chain uses TRBV4-1 with TRBJ1-4; no firm D call. The CDR3 totals 13 residues. Germline V CDR1 and CDR2: MGHRA, YSYEKL. V lost 2 bases, J lost 6 bases, and 7 bases lay in between. DNA of the CDR3: TGCGCCAGCAGCCAACGTACGTATGAAAAACTGTTTTTT. It yields the protein CASSQRTYEKLFF.

V gene TRBV12-3 or TRBV12-4 combines with J gene TRBJ2-7; 7 bases match TRBD1. The CDR3 length is 13 residues. Trimming cost V 2 bases and J 5 bases; bases outside gene matches: 3. The CDR3 spells CASSLRRGHEQYF. The CDR3, as DNA: TGTGCCAGCAGTTTAAGAAGGGGGCACGAGCAGTACTTC.

This chain connects TRBV5-1 to TRBJ2-3; unclear D gene. The CDR3 is 14 residues long. V was clipped by 0 bases and J by 2 bases, with 7 bases between them. CDR1 is SGHRS and CDR2 is YFSETQ in the germline V gene. The CDR3 here is CASSLAQFTDTQYF. The CDR3 region has the DNA TGCGCCAGCAGCTTGGCCCAGTTCACAGATACGCAGTATTTT. The full variable domain, completed using reference TRBV5-1 and TRBJ2-3, is KAGVTQTPRYLIKTRGQQVTLSCSPISGHRSVSWYQQTPGQGLQFLFEYFSETQRNKGNFPGRFSGRQFSNSRSEMNVSTLELGDSALYLCASSLAQFTDTQYFGPGTRLTVL.

This chain connects TRBV7-7 to TRBJ2-3, with 9 nucleotides matching TRBD1. Germline CDR1 is SSHAT and CDR2 is FNYEAQ (reference sequence). The V segment lost 5 bases and the J segment 2 bases; nucleotides outside the gene matches: 5. The CDR3 totals 15 residues. CDR3 sequence: CASSVGQGFTDTQYF. DNA for the CDR3: TGTGCCAGCAGCGTCGGACAGGGGTTCACAGATACGCAGTATTTT.

V gene TRBV5-1 combines with J gene TRBJ1-1; D is possibly TRBD1 (5 bases). The germline CDR1 and CDR2 sequences are SGHRS and YFSETQ. The CDR3 is 15 residues long. V lost 3 bases to trimming and J lost 2 bases, with 14 bases between them. The DNA for the CDR3 is TGCGCCAGCAGCTCATCCGGGACGGCAAACACTGAAGCTTTCTTT. Its protein is CASSSSGTANTEAFF.

The chain carries TRBV5-1 and TRBJ2-3; D remains ambiguous. This CDR3 has 15 amino acids. Trimming left V 8 bases short and J 0 bases short, with 16 bases between. CDR1 SGHRS and CDR2 YFSETQ come from the germline V gene. For the CDR3, the DNA is TGCGCCAGTTCACAGAACCTTCCTAGCACAGATACGCAGTATTTT. It translates to CASSQNLPSTDTQYF.

The chain has TRBV19 and TRBJ1-1; D gene unclear. Germline V lookup: CDR1 LNHDA, CDR2 SQIVND (reference sequence). The CDR3 extends over 16 amino acids. Between the trimmed V and J ends, which lost 5 bases and 0 bases, there was a span of 16 bases. The DNA of the CDR3 is TGTGCCAGTAGTTTAGCCGGGCCTAATATGAACACTGAAGCTTTCTTT. Its protein is CASSLAGPNMNTEAFF.

The chain has TRBV4-3 and TRBJ1-4; perhaps TRBD1 as D (6 bases). V lost 4 bases, J lost 5 bases, and 14 bases lay in between. CDR1 LGHNA and CDR2 YSLEER come from the germline V gene. The CDR3 is 15 residues long. The CDR3 reads CASSPLQGYNEKLFF. The CDR3 DNA sequence: TGCGCCAGCAGCCCCCTTCAGGGGTACAATGAAAAACTGTTTTTT.

The V and J genes are TRBV6-5 and TRBJ2-7; D ambiguous. This CDR3 is 14 amino acids long. V shed 7 bases and J shed 2 bases, with 15 bases lying between them. Germline V gene sequence: CDR1 MNHEY, CDR2 SVGAGI. CDR3: CASMSSGSTYEQYF. Written as DNA, the CDR3 is TGTGCCAGCATGAGCTCGGGCAGTACCTACGAGCAGTACTTC.

This chain connects TRBV11-2 to TRBJ2-3, with no clear D. There are 16 residues in the CDR3. Per the germline V gene, CDR1 is SGHAT and CDR2 is FQNNGV. Trimming left V 5 bases short and J 3 bases short, with 18 bases between. CDR3 protein: CASSGVGGPRTDTQYF. The DNA for the CDR3 is TGTGCCAGCAGCGGGGTCGGTGGGCCGCGGACAGATACGCAGTATTTT.

This clone was seen once. The rearrangement links TRBV29-1 to TRBJ2-3; 11 nucleotides line up with TRBD2. V trimming: 8 bases; J trimming: 10 bases; junction bases outside the gene matches: 17. The germline gives CDR1 SQVTM, CDR2 ANQGSEA. The CDR3 runs 15 residues. The CDR3, as DNA: TGCAGCTTCACCGGACTAGCGGGCCTGAGGATTGCGCAGTATTTT. Its protein product is CSFTGLAGLRIAQYF.

Only one count was recorded for this clone. The chain carries TRBV5-4 and TRBJ2-7, with TRBD1 as a possible D gene (5 bases). Germline CDR1 and CDR2: SGHNT and YYREEE (reference sequence). V lost 0 bases, J lost 5 bases, and 9 bases lay in between. The CDR3 has 13 amino acids. The CDR3 DNA is TGTGCCAGCAGCTTGGGTGTAGGGGACGAGCAGTACTTC. It translates to CASSLGVGDEQYF.

Written as DNA, the CDR3 is TGTGCCAGCAGCCTAGGACTAGCGGGACAAGAGACCCAGTACTTC. It specifies CASSLGLAGQETQYF. The chain is built from TRBV7-9 and TRBJ2-5; TRBD2 agrees at 12 bases. This CDR3 has 15 residues. Germline V gene lookup returns CDR1 SEHNR and CDR2 FQNEAQ (reference sequence). The V gene end was trimmed by 5 bases and the J gene end by 2 bases; junction bases not matched to a gene: 3. Variable domain in full (rest from reference TRBV7-9 and TRBJ2-5): DTGVSQNPRHKITKRGQNVTFRCDPISEHNRLYWYRQTLGQGPEFLTYFQNEAQLEKSRLLSDRFSAERPKGSFSTLEIQRTEQGDSAMYLCASSLGLAGQETQYFGPGTRLLVL.

The chain recombines TRBV7-2 with TRBJ2-2, with TRBD1 identical over 10 bases. Germline V gene lookup returns CDR1 SGHTA and CDR2 FQGNSA. After removal of 1 base from V and 3 bases from J, the junction contained 2 bases not matched to a gene. The CDR3 runs 16 residues. CDR3 residues: CASSLVGTGDTGELFF. The CDR3 DNA reads TGTGCCAGCAGCTTAGTGGGGACAGGGGACACCGGGGAGCTGTTTTTT.

This chain joins TRBV4-1 and TRBJ1-5; unclear D gene. Germline assignment: CDR1 MGHRA and CDR2 YSYEKL. Trimming took off 1 base at V and 4 bases at J, with 8 bases between the two ends. The CDR3 length is 14 residues. The CDR3 bases are TGCGCCAGCAGCCAAGTGGCGGATAATCAGCCCCAGCATTTT. Residues: CASSQVADNQPQHF.

The chain uses TRBV7-9 and TRBJ2-1; a weak D match, TRBD2 (5 bases). The CDR3 runs 15 residues. Germline loops: CDR1 SEHNR, CDR2 FQNEAQ (reference sequence). Deletions cut 0 bases from V and 7 bases from J, with 13 bases between. CDR3 bases: TGTGCCAGCAGCTTAGCGGGAGCGTTGGGGAATGAGCAGTTCTTC. This gives the protein CASSLAGALGNEQFF. Combining the CDR3 with reference TRBV7-9 and TRBJ2-1 gives the whole variable domain DTGVSQNPRHKITKRGQNVTFRCDPISEHNRLYWYRQTLGQGPEFLTYFQNEAQLEKSRLLSDRFSAERPKGSFSTLEIQRTEQGDSAMYLCASSLAGALGNEQFFGPGTRLTVL.

This sequence joins TRBV11-2 and TRBJ2-1, with 11 positions matching TRBD2. Trimming at V came to 1 base and at J to 8 bases, leaving 7 bases not matched to a gene. From germline, CDR1 is SGHAT and CDR2 FQNNGV. This CDR3 contains 16 residues. Here the CDR3 DNA reads TGTGCCAGCAGCTTAGGGTCGACTAGCGGGACTTATGAGCAGTTCTTC. Amino acid sequence: CASSLGSTSGTYEQFF.

The chain joins TRBV2 to TRBJ2-7; perhaps TRBD2 as D (5 bases). This CDR3 spans 12 amino acids. Germline loops: CDR1 SNHLY, CDR2 FYNNEI. Trimming stripped 6 bases from V and 6 bases from J, with 12 bases between. This CDR3 is CASRRLRSEQYF. The DNA for the CDR3 is TGTGCCAGCAGAAGACTACGCTCCGAGCAGTACTTC. Full variable domain (rest looked up from reference TRBV2 and TRBJ2-7): EPEVTQTPSHQVTQMGQEVILRCVPISNHLYFYWYRQILGQKVEFLVSFYNNEISEKSEIFDDQFSVERPDGSNFTLKIRSTKLEDSAMYFCASRRLRSEQYFGPGTRLTVT.

The gene calls are TRBV21-1 and TRBJ2-2; the DNA was not used to check the table's D call, TRBD2. TRBV21-1 is an annotated pseudogene. The CDR3 contains 21 residues. The CDR3 spells CASSKRKSDGLAGGPGGELFF. CDR3 nucleotide sequence: TGTGCCAGCAGCAAAAGGAAAAGCGACGGACTAGCGGGAGGGCCAGGCGGGGAGCTGTTTTTT.

The rearrangement uses TRBV11-2 and TRBJ2-2; no firm D call. V lost 1 base to trimming and J lost 5 bases, with 8 bases between them. The germline V gene has CDR1 SGHAT and CDR2 FQNNGV. CDR3 size: 14 residues. This CDR3 is CASSLVHSTGELFF. Here the CDR3 DNA reads TGTGCCAGCAGCTTAGTCCACTCAACCGGGGAGCTGTTTTTT. Using reference TRBV11-2 and TRBJ2-2 for the parts outside the CDR3, the full variable domain is EAGVAQSPRYKIIEKRQSVAFWCNPISGHATLYWYQQILGQGPKLLIQFQNNGVVDDSQLPKDRFSAERLKGVDSTLKIQPAKLEDSAVYLCASSLVHSTGELFFGEGSRLTVL.

Here the CDR3 reads CSAKDRVATGELFF. CDR3 bases: TGCAGCGCAAAGGACAGGGTGGCCACCGGGGAGCTGTTTTTT. The rearrangement links TRBV29-1 to TRBJ2-2; 8 positions agree with TRBD1. CDR3 size: 14 residues. Germline CDR1 SQVTM, CDR2 ANQGSEA. V lost 7 bases and J lost 4; bases outside the gene matches: 8.

V gene TRBV18 combines with J gene TRBJ2-7, with 11 nucleotides matching TRBD1. V was pared by 3 bases and J by 7 bases, with 5 bases of the junction left unmatched. The CDR3 loop spans 14 amino acids. CDR1 and CDR2 (germline): KGHSH, LQKENI. In DNA, the CDR3 is TGTGCCAGCTCACCCGGGACAGGGGGAAAAGAGCAGTACTTC. As protein: CASSPGTGGKEQYF.

The chain links TRBV28 to TRBJ2-2; tentative D call: TRBD2 (7 bases). CDR1 is MDHEN, CDR2 SYDVKM, per germline. The CDR3 sequence is 17 residues long. V lost 3 bases and J lost 6, with 20 bases in between. The CDR3 sequence: CASSFWQGRDVAGELFF. In DNA form, the CDR3 reads TGTGCCAGCAGTTTCTGGCAGGGGAGGGACGTGGCCGGGGAGCTGTTTTTT. The full variable domain, with the rest looked up from reference TRBV28 and TRBJ2-2, is DVKVTQSSRYLVKRTGEKVFLECVQDMDHENMFWYRQDPGLGLRLIYFSYDVKMKEKGDIPEGYSVSREKKERFSLILESASTNQTSMYLCASSFWQGRDVAGELFFGEGSRLTVL.

CDR3 protein: CATSDSGSLTGELFF. The CDR3 region has the DNA TGTGCCACCAGCGATAGCGGGAGTCTGACCGGGGAGCTGTTTTTT. The chain carries TRBV15 and TRBJ2-2; TRBD2 matches 9 bases. This CDR3 has 15 residues. Trimming cost V 5 bases and J 5 bases; bases outside gene matches: 6. Germline V gene data show CDR1 as LNHNV and CDR2 as YYDKDF (reference sequence).